This T cell receptor (beta chain) was documented in a study of T cells expressing NK-cell markers. Study-level information: CD3+CD56+NKG2C+, CD3+CD56+NKG2C- and CD3+CD56-NKG2C+ T cells, once sorted, supplied the TCR beta repertoires. Study findings and constraints: Where several donors were concerned, these clonotypes also led the CD3+CD56-NKG2C+ fraction.

TCRdb reprocessed the 5' RACE reads, with one entry per CDR3 protein and no DNA. The data include about 460,000 distinct CDR3 sequences; the top ten clones carry over 1.1%. With respect to this clonotype: Its antigen remains unidentified.

The germline CDR1 and CDR2 sequences are SEHNR and FQNEAQ (reference sequence). The CDR3 is 15 amino acids. The chain uses TRBV7-9 and TRBJ2-5. Sample: blood T cells: a sorted CD56 or NKG2C T cell subset, CD4+ or CD8+ T cells, or bulk PBMC T cells (not recorded which). The sequence was collected from a woman between 45 and 60 years old in good health. CDR3 residues: CASSPPTEYQETQYF.